The 9 T cell receptor beta chains below come from one sample, sequenced in a study of vaccination effects on CD4 cells after COVID-19. For these receptors, no antigen is known. Cells that had been cultured for 10 days were the source of isolated CD4+ T cells. Everyone in the study got two shots of either the BNT162b2 or mRNA-1273 vaccine. The protocol was immunoSEQ multiplex PCR, while the TCRdb copy is restricted to in-frame clones and leaves out a portion. The repertoire holds tens of thousands of clones, with around 70% as singletons. The material sequenced was CD4+ T cells from PBMCs cultured without peptide, taken after COVID-19 vaccination. The receptors were gathered from a human donor who received a COVID-19 vaccine.

This clone has only a few counts. The rearrangement links TRBV5-1 to TRBJ1-6; a possible D gene is TRBD1 (5 bases). The V gene lost 0 bases and the J gene lost 0 bases, with 7 bases spanning the gap. Germline V gene lookup returns CDR1 SGHRS and CDR2 YFSETQ. The CDR3 runs to 16 residues. The CDR3 sequence is CASSLGGSSYNSPLHF. Here the CDR3 DNA reads TGCGCCAGCAGCTTGGGGGGGAGCTCCTATAATTCACCCCTCCACTTT.

This clone showed up just a few times. V gene TRBV18 combines with J gene TRBJ2-2, with D uncertain. The CDR3 extends over 15 amino acids. Per germline, CDR1 KGHSH and CDR2 LQKENI. V lost 2 bases, J lost 5 bases, and 12 bases lay in between. The CDR3, as DNA: TGTGCCAGCTCACCAAGCAGCCTAGTAACCGGGGAGCTGTTTTTT. Translated, it gives CASSPSSLVTGELFF.

The V call is TRBV10-2, the J call TRBJ1-1; D is unresolved. From germline, CDR1 is WSHSY and CDR2 SAAADI. V was cut by 8 bases and J by 4 bases, with 8 bases left in between. This CDR3 is built from 11 residues. CDR3 DNA: TGCGCCAGCCTCTCCCCCACTGAAGCTTTCTTT. Amino acids: CASLSPTEAFF.

The count of this clone is one. The genes are TRBV5-1 and TRBJ2-3, with D tentatively TRBD1 (6 bases). The CDR3 totals 14 residues. The V end was cut by 3 bases, the J end by 2 bases, with 10 bases between. Germline V CDR1 and CDR2: SGHRS, YFSETQ. The CDR3 coding sequence is TGCGCCAGCAGCTACGGACAGAACACAGATACGCAGTATTTT. Its protein product is CASSYGQNTDTQYF.

The chain links TRBV7-9 to TRBJ1-5; D is undetermined. The CDR3 covers 13 residues. Trimming removed 5 bases at V and 3 bases at J, with 8 bases between. Per germline, CDR1 SEHNR and CDR2 FQNEAQ (reference sequence). CDR3 loop: CASSVTVNQPQHF. The DNA for the CDR3 is TGTGCCAGCAGCGTCACGGTCAATCAGCCCCAGCATTTT.

Here the CDR3 DNA reads TGTGCCAGCAGCGTAGGTGGGAGCGGCACCGGGGAGCTGTTTTTT. This codes for CASSVGGSGTGELFF. The chain has TRBV9 and TRBJ2-2; maybe TRBD2 (5 bases). Germline assignment: CDR1 SGDLS and CDR2 YYNGEE. V lost 0 bases, J lost 4 bases, and 10 bases lay in between. This CDR3 contains 15 residues.

The chain links TRBV6-2 or TRBV6-3 to TRBJ1-5; D is unresolved. This CDR3 has 12 amino acids. Trimming removed 2 bases at V and 3 bases at J, with 2 bases between. The germline gives CDR1 MNHEY, CDR2 SVGEGT. CDR3 in amino acids: CASSYLNQPQHF. The CDR3 nucleotides are TGTGCCAGCAGTTACCTCAATCAGCCCCAGCATTTT.

This clone was recorded only once. This chain links TRBV7-2 with TRBJ1-6; 7 nucleotides match TRBD1. CDR1 and CDR2 from the germline V gene are SGHTA and FQGNSA. The junction had 3 bases not matched to a gene; V was cut back by 4 bases and J by 0 bases. The CDR3 contains 16 residues. CDR3 residues: CASSSRGSSYNSPLHF. The CDR3 DNA sequence: TGTGCCAGCAGCTCCAGGGGGAGCTCCTATAATTCACCCCTCCACTTT.

This clone has a single count. The V and J genes are TRBV18 and TRBJ2-2, with 7 bases that match TRBD2. The CDR3 has 17 amino acids. Trimming cost V 2 bases and J 0 bases; bases outside gene matches: 6. The germline V gene encodes CDR1 KGHSH and CDR2 LQKENI. For the CDR3, the DNA is TGTGCCAGCTCACCAAGGAGGGGAGGGACGAACACCGGGGAGCTGTTTTTT. Amino acids: CASSPRRGGTNTGELFF. Full variable domain (missing parts from reference TRBV18 and TRBJ2-2): NAGVMQNPRHLVRRRGQEARLRCSPMKGHSHVYWYRQLPEEGLKFMVYLQKENIIDESGMPKERFSAEFPKEGPSILRIQQVVRGDSAAYFCASSPRRGGTNTGELFFGEGSRLTVL.